This T cell receptor beta chain was sequenced for a study of response to subunit inactivated influenza vaccine. There are a few counts of this clonotype. Its matching antigen is unknown. Each CDR3 protein gets one entry after TCRdb re-called the RT-PCR reads with MiXCR. Here the sample spans about half a million distinct CDR3 sequences, over 9.5% being singletons. Study findings and constraints: Researchers suggested that each seasonal influenza vaccination recruits few new T cells.

CDR1 and CDR2 from the germline V gene are ENHRY and SYGVKD. V dropped 2 bases and J dropped 2 bases, with 10 bases sitting between them. This CDR3 comprises 15 residues. Material: PBMCs from blood, obtained roughly 46 days after vaccination. The clonotype comes from a man aged 45-65 years who received an inactivated influenza vaccine. The genes are TRBV10-3 and TRBJ1-3; D is ambiguous. In DNA form, the CDR3 reads TGTGCCATCAGTGAGAAGGGAGCGGCTGGAAACACCATATATTTT. This translates into CAISEKGAAGNTIYF.